This TCR beta chain was observed in a study of shared clonotypes between healthy human individuals (dated by TCRdb to 2020 to 2022). About the investigation overall: A couple of women and a few men aged 18 to 49 years were included in the cohort. The study deeply sequenced blood TCR repertoires of about five healthy adults to estimate repertoire size and the extent of clonotype sharing between individuals. Libraries were prepared and TCR repertoires were sequenced by different laboratories using diverse techniques, in order to increase sequencing depth and limit assay-specific biases. Per donor, leukapheresis produced somewhere between about 0.8 and 9 billion PBMCs. Per donor, three plates each were used for CD4 naive and CD4 memory, two for CD8 naive, and one for CD8 memory.

On the study overall, not on this receptor specifically: About 4.5% of naive CD4, around 4% of naive CD8, about 2.1% of memory CD4, and around 0.4% of memory CD8 clonotypes were shared across several donors. The genetic and exposure-history diversity represented was limited by the small number of donors. Pairwise subsampling led to the expectation that sequencing depth would affect the degree of clonotype sharing among donors. Sampling was restricted to blood, and TCR repertoires in tissues likely differ from the TCR repertoires found in blood. Rarefaction of sorted-subset datasets indicated incomplete sequencing despite the large sequencing depth. Clonotypes shared by all four sorted-subset donors showed higher generation probabilities than non-shared clonotypes. Naive subsets generally had larger estimated clonotype richness than memory subsets did.

Healthy HIV-negative adults with no recently reported acute infections or vaccinations were included as donors. Every donor was a Caucasian adult residing in Nashville, Tennessee, USA. CD4+ T cells were enriched by magnetic negative selection, after which naive cells were positively selected on CD45RA and the negative fraction was taken as the memory subset. Blood was collected by leukapheresis, and PBMCs were isolated by Ficoll-Histopaque density gradient centrifugation and then cryopreserved in liquid nitrogen vapor phase. Analytical flow cytometry was used to check the purity and quantity of each magnetically sorted T cell population. From each sorted fraction, genomic DNA was isolated and quantified by UV absorbance on a Nanodrop 2000c. TCR CDR3 regions were amplified from genomic DNA by multiplex PCR using the deep immunoSEQ assay. For each cell subset, the extracted genomic DNA was distributed evenly across all wells of several immunoSEQ 96-well plates, and each plate served as one replicate. For sorted subsets, each replicate PCR was loaded with approximately 0.2 ug genomic DNA, equivalent to 32,000 or so T cell genomes. Purified libraries were quantified with a Qubit 3.0 fluorometer, sized on a Bioanalyzer 2100, and re-quantified with the KAPA Library Quantification kit. Each immunoSEQ 96-well plate was sequenced on its own single-read 150-cycle Illumina NextSeq 550 flow cell. In the paper's pipeline: The immunoSEQ output contained only junctional sequences without quality scores, so filtering could not match that applied to full-length reads. To assign V/J genes and CDR3, sequences were annotated using PyIR, a Python wrapper for IgBLAST v1.9, with IMGT germline references. Any read was removed if the V/J assignment was weak (E-value above 1e-6), the CDR3 was missing, or the read contained stop codons, out-of-frame junctions, or ambiguous translated residues. V3J clonotypes were defined by identical inferred V gene, J gene, and CDR3 amino acid sequence. Percentage overlap between repertoires was calculated by dividing the number of shared unique clonotypes by the size of the smaller repertoire. RTK rarefaction, the Chao1 estimator, and Recon v2.1 estimates of unobserved clonotypes were used to assess repertoire richness. For all TCRbeta clonotypes obtained by the gDNA method from a few donors, generation probabilities were computed with OLGA. This is the immuneACCESS table as TCRdb keeps it, with only in-frame sequences that have V and J called. A part of the clones is gone; compared with another copy, unresolved V genes explain less than half, and the rest is unexplained. The V and J calls and clone size are taken from that table; D and trimming were inferred from the DNA. Recorded for this sample are 950,000 to 1,100,000 clones; about 74% of them occurred a single time. The ten biggest clones cover approximately 1.5% of the sample.

To note about this clone: There is no known antigen for this receptor. One base away there is no much larger clone; base qualities are not given.

The CDR3, from cysteine to phenylalanine, totals 19 residues. Only the CDR3 DNA is retained, 57 bases long and in frame from the first base. The germline V gene yields MNHNS for CDR1 and SASEGT for CDR2. The V end loses 4 bases and the J end loses 2 bases, and a stretch of 26 bases separates them. The chain links TRBV6-1 with TRBJ1-2; a tentative D match to TRBD1 spans 5 bases. Sequenced sample: memory CD4+ T cells sorted from blood. The intended sense of this specimen's cell subset or site label: CD45RA-negative fraction. The origin of this receptor is a man between 18 and 35 years old in good health. The CDR3 protein is CASSVLSGSGKELNYGYTF. The DNA sequence follows: TGTGCCAGCAGTGTGCTTTCCGGGTCAGGGAAAGAACTAAACTATGGCTACACCTTC.